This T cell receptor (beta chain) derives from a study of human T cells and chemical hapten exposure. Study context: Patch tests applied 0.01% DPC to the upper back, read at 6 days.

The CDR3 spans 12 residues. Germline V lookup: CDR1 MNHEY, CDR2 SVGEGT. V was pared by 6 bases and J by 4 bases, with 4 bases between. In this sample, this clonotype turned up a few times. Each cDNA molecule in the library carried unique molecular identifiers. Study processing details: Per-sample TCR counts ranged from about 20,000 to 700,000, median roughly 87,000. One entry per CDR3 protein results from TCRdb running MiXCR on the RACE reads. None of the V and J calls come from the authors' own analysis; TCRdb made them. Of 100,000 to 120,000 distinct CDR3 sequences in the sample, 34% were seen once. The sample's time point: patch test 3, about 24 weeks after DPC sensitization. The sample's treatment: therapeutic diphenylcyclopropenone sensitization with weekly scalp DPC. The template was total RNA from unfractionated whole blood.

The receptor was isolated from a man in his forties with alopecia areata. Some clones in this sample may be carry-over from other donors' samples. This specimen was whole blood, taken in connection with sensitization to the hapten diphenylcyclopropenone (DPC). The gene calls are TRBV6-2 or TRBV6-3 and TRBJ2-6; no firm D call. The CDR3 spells CASRDGANVLTF. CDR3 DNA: TGTGCCAGCAGGGACGGGGCCAACGTCCTGACTTTC.